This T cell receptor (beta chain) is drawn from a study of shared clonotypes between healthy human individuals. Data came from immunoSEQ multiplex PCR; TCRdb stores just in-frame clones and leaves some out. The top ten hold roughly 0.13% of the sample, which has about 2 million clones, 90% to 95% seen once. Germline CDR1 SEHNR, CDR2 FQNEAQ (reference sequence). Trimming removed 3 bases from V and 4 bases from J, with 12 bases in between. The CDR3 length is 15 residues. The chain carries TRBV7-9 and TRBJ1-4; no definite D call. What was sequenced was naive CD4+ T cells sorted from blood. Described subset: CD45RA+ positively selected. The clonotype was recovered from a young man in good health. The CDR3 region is CASSFRPGDNEKLFF. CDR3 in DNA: TGTGCCAGCAGCTTTCGACCGGGTGATAATGAAAAACTGTTTTTT.